Sequencing of this T cell receptor (beta chain) was carried out in a study of blood T cell repertoires in COVID-19. Turning to the study itself: Sample material is recorded as cDNA or gDNA derived from T cells, B-cell-depleted T cells, or PBMCs.

CDR1 is SGHRS, CDR2 YFSETQ, per germline. Trimming took 4 bases from V and 5 from J; bases not matched to a gene: 12. This CDR3 region has 17 residues. TCRdb's table, derived via immunoSEQ multiplex PCR, lists solely in-frame clones and lacks some. The table records more than 250,000 clones, approximately 87% of them present only once. The sequenced material came from peripheral blood. The rearrangement uses TRBV5-1 and TRBJ2-7; 13 bases align to TRBD2. The receptor comes from a man aged 55-75 years who had recovered from COVID-19. The DNA of the CDR3 is TGCGCCAGCAGCAACCGCGCCGGGACTAGCGGGATCCACGAGCAGTACTTC. Protein: CASSNRAGTSGIHEQYF.